These 8 T cell receptor beta chains were all obtained from the same sample, sequenced in a study of blood T cell repertoires in COVID-19. Generated by immunoSEQ multiplex PCR, the TCRdb table keeps only in-frame clones and is missing some. Found here are approximately 170,000 clones, around 80% of them singletons; the top ten hold approximately 10%. Source material: peripheral blood. The receptors were gathered from a man in his sixties with active or convalescent COVID-19.

The rearrangement uses TRBV5-1 and TRBJ1-6; 9 bases map to TRBD1. With V trimmed by 4 bases and J by 10 bases, 6 bases remained unmatched. Germline CDR1 SGHRS, CDR2 YFSETQ. CDR3 length equals 14 residues. The CDR3 is CASSPPDRGSPLHF. Here the CDR3 DNA reads TGCGCCAGCAGCCCCCCGGACAGGGGATCACCCCTCCACTTT.

The gene calls are TRBV5-1 and TRBJ2-4; TRBD2 is a possible D gene (6 bases). This CDR3 region has 16 residues. Germline CDR1 and CDR2: SGHRS and YFSETQ. With 7 bases removed from V and 3 bases from J, the gap between germline ends came to 20 bases. The CDR3 spells CASRTGPEGGKNIQYF. DNA of the CDR3: TGCGCCAGCCGCACGGGTCCGGAGGGCGGCAAAAACATTCAGTACTTC.

About this clone: The sample holds other DNA sequences that translate to the same CDR3. The chain links TRBV20-1 to TRBJ1-3; no clear D gene. CDR1 DFQATT and CDR2 SNEGSKA come from the germline V gene (reference sequence). V lost 6 bases, J lost 4 bases, and 7 bases lay in between. The CDR3 contains 11 residues. CDR3 in DNA: TGCAGTGCATCGCAGGGAAACACCATATATTTT. As protein: CSASQGNTIYF.

V is TRBV5-6 and J is TRBJ1-3, with TRBD1 matching 7 bases. This CDR3 has 17 residues. Trimming took 4 bases from V and 0 from J; bases not matched to a gene: 10. The germline CDR1 and CDR2 sequences are SGHDT and YYEEEE. CDR3 DNA: TGTGCCAGCAGCGACGCCGGGACAGTTTACTCTGGAAACACCATATATTTT. Translating it yields CASSDAGTVYSGNTIYF.

The V gene is TRBV6-5, the J gene TRBJ1-4; 7 bases agree with TRBD1. The V gene end was trimmed by 0 bases and the J gene end by 4 bases; junction bases not matched to a gene: 5. The CDR3 contains 16 residues. In germline, CDR1 is MNHEY, CDR2 SVGAGI. Written as DNA, the CDR3 is TGTGCCAGCAGTTACTCAGGGGGCGGGCTTAATGAAAAACTGTTTTTT. This translates into CASSYSGGGLNEKLFF.

V is TRBV5-1 and J is TRBJ1-4, with 7 bases fitting TRBD1. The J segment lost 2 bases and the V segment lost 3 bases, leaving 1 base of the junction unmatched. Germline values: CDR1 SGHRS, CDR2 YFSETQ. The CDR3 spans 14 residues. CDR3 protein: CASSSGGTNEKLFF. The CDR3 nucleotides are TGCGCCAGCAGCTCAGGGGGGACTAATGAAAAACTGTTTTTT.

To note about this clone: The identical CDR3 is also encoded by other nucleotide sequences in the sample. The chain joins TRBV19 to TRBJ1-5, with TRBD1 matching over 11 bases. The ends lost 3 bases at V and 4 bases at J; junction bases unmatched: 2. Germline V lookup: CDR1 LNHDA, CDR2 SQIVND (reference sequence). The CDR3 has 15 residues. CDR3 nucleotides: TGTGCCAGTAGTATCGGGACAGGGGGGAATCAGCCCCAGCATTTT. Amino acids: CASSIGTGGNQPQHF.

This clone was observed at least ten times. This chain links TRBV5-1 with TRBJ2-1; weak D call: TRBD2 (6 bases). This CDR3 spans 11 amino acids. Per the germline V gene, CDR1 is SGHRS and CDR2 is YFSETQ. V gave up 7 bases and J gave up 16 bases, with 18 bases separating them. CDR3 bases: TGCGCCAGCGAAAATGGGGGGAGCCCCTTCTTC. This sequence encodes CASENGGSPFF.